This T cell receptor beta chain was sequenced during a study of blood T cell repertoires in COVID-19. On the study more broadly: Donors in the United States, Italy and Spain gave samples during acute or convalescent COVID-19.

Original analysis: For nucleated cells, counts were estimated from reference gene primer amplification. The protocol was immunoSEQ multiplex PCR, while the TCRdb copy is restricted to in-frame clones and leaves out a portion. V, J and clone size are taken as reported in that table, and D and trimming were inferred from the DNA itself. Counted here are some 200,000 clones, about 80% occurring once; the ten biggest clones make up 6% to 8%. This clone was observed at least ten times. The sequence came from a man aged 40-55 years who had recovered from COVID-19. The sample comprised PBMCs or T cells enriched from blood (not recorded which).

Here the CDR3 reads CASRGTATNYGYTF. The DNA of the CDR3 is TGTGCCAGCAGAGGGACAGCTACTAACTATGGCTACACCTTC. The chain recombines TRBV6-5 with TRBJ1-2, with 7 bases fitting TRBD1. This CDR3 is 14 amino acids long. After removal of 6 bases from V and 0 bases from J, the junction contained 4 bases not matched to a gene. Germline-derived CDR1 and CDR2 are MNHEY and SVGAGI.